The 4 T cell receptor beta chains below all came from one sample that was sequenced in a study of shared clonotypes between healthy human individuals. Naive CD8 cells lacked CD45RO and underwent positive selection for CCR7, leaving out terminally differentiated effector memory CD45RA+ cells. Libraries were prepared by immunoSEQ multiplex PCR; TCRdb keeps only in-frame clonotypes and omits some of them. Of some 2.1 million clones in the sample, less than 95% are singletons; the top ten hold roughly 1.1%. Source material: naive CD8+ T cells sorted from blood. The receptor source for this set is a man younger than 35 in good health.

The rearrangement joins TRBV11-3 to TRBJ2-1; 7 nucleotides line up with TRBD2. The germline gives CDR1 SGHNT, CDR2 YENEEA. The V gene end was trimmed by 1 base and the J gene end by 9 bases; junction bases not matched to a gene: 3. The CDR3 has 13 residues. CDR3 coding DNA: TGTGCCAGCAGCTTAGGGGAGGGGATTGAGCAGTTCTTC. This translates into CASSLGEGIEQFF.

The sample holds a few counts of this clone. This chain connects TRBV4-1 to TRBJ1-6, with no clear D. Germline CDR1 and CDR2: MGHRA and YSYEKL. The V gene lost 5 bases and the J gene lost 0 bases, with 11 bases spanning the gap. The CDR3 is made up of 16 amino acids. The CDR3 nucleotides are TGCGCCAGCAGCATTAGGGAAAGCTCCTATAATTCACCCCTCCACTTT. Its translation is CASSIRESSYNSPLHF.

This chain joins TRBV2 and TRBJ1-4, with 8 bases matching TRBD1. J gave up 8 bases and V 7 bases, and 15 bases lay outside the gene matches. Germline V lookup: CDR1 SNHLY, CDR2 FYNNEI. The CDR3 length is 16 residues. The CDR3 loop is CASTWTGQGLAEKLFF. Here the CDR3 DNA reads TGTGCCAGCACCTGGACAGGACAGGGCTTGGCGGAAAAACTGTTTTTT.

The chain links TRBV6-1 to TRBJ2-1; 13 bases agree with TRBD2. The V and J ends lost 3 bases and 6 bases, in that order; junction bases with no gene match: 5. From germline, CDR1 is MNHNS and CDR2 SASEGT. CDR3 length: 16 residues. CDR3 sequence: CASSDELAGGSNEQFF. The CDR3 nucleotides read TGTGCCAGCAGTGATGAACTAGCGGGAGGGAGCAATGAGCAGTTCTTC.